A selection of T cell receptor beta chains follows, all from one sample in a study of identical twins. TCRdb redid the calling of the 5' RACE reads with MiXCR, one entry per CDR3 protein. The sample has fewer than 550,000 distinct CDR3 sequences, about 13% seen once. These same data were also listed under a study on yellow fever vaccine responses in identical twins.

Sample: CD4+ T cells sorted from blood. All receptors derive from a woman aged 18-29 years in good health. Both conserved end residues are part of each CDR3. The D gene is left open where the match is weak. For some rows the clone size is stated as once, few or many, or as a class when expanded; others skip it.

cdr3_nt,cdr3_aa,v_call,j_call,d_call,clone_size
TGTGCCAGCAGTCCCCAGGGGATCATGGATACGCAGTATTTT,CASSPQGIMDTQYF,TRBV12-3/TRBV12-4,TRBJ2-3,.,.
.,CASSTSFEQYF,TRBV6-5,TRBJ2-7,.,.
TGTGCCAGCAGCCGTTTCGGTTCGGCCCTCAAAAACATTCAGTACTTC,CASSRFGSALKNIQYF,TRBV28,TRBJ2-4,.,.
TGTGCCATCAGTGAGAGCTACTACGAGCAGTACTTC,CAISESYYEQYF,TRBV10-3,TRBJ2-7,.,.
TGCGCCAGCAGCTCAATCGGACAGGCCTACGAGCAGTACTTC,CASSSIGQAYEQYF,TRBV5-1,TRBJ2-7,TRBD1,.
TGTGCCAGCAGCTTGCGAGGGTCAGAGACCCAGTACTTC,CASSLRGSETQYF,TRBV5-6,TRBJ2-5,.,.
TGCGCCAGCAGCCAAGCTGGACAGGGATATGGCTACACCTTC,CASSQAGQGYGYTF,TRBV4-1,TRBJ1-2,TRBD1,.
TGTGCCATCAGTGTCACCGACACAGATACGCAGTATTTT,CAISVTDTDTQYF,TRBV10-3,TRBJ2-3,.,few
TGTGCCAGCAGCCCAAAGGTGGGAGGGTTAGCGACCCAGTACTTC,CASSPKVGGLATQYF,TRBV7-3,TRBJ2-5,TRBD2,few
TGTGCCAGCAGCTCCTCCACAGGGGGCGCTTTCACAGCTTTCTTT,CASSSSTGGAFTAFF,TRBV7-9,TRBJ1-1,TRBD1,.
TGCAGTGCTACCTATCTAGCGAAAGAGACCCAGTACTTC,CSATYLAKETQYF,TRBV20-1,TRBJ2-5,.,.
TGTGCCAGCAGTTTTGGAACCCCCAATTCACCCCTCCACTTT,CASSFGTPNSPLHF,TRBV27,TRBJ1-6,.,.
TGTGCCAGCAGTTTAACCACAGGGAATTGGTATGGCTACACCTTC,CASSLTTGNWYGYTF,TRBV12-3/TRBV12-4,TRBJ1-2,.,few
TGCAGCGTCGGGGCCGGAAAGGGTGGCTACACCTTC,CSVGAGKGGYTF,TRBV29-1,TRBJ1-2,.,many
TGCAGCGTTGAAGATTGGGGGAGAACAGATACGCAGTATTTT,CSVEDWGRTDTQYF,TRBV29-1,TRBJ2-3,.,few
TGTGCCACCAGTGATGCCGTTCGTGACAGGGGAGGGGAGACCCAGTACTTC,CATSDAVRDRGGETQYF,TRBV24-1,TRBJ2-5,.,few
TGTGCCACCAGGGACAGGGGAAATCAGCCCCAGCATTTT,CATRDRGNQPQHF,TRBV24-1,TRBJ1-5,TRBD1,few
TGCGCCAGCAGCCAAGAGGGGGACAGGTCCGGTTCACCCCTCCACTTT,CASSQEGDRSGSPLHF,TRBV4-3,TRBJ1-6,TRBD1,many
TGCGCCAGCACCCCCTCAGGGTCGGATACGCAGTATTTT,CASTPSGSDTQYF,TRBV5-1,TRBJ2-3,.,many
TGTGCCAGCAGTGAATCTGGGTTTCAGCCCCAGCATTTT,CASSESGFQPQHF,TRBV25-1,TRBJ1-5,.,.